This passage covers 6 T cell receptor beta chains from one sample sequenced in a study of T-cell reconstitution after alpha-beta-depleted transplantation in children. Researchers prepared the TCRbeta library using unique molecular identifiers, the study reports. TCRdb analysed the PCR reads with MiXCR anew, one entry per CDR3 protein. The table has under 850,000 distinct CDR3 sequences, around 12% seen once. The sample here was PBMCs, taken before TCRalphabeta/CD19-depleted stem cell transplant. The receptors shown here come from a girl aged 2-15 years with congenital amegakaryocytic thrombocytopenia, due to receive a stem cell transplant.

The V gene is TRBV20-1, the J gene TRBJ2-7; a weak D match, TRBD1 (6 bases). Germline-derived CDR1 and CDR2 are DFQATT and SNEGSKA (reference sequence). V was cut by 2 bases and J by 9 bases, with 11 bases left in between. The CDR3 length is 11 residues. The chain's CDR3 is CSARTTQGQYF. Written as DNA, the CDR3 is TGCAGTGCTAGAACTACACAGGGGCAGTACTTC.

This clonotype has ten or more counts. This chain uses TRBV7-8 with TRBJ1-5; 9 bases match TRBD1. Trimming removed 0 bases from V and 3 bases from J; junction bases left unmatched: 3. The CDR3 extends over 16 amino acids. From germline, CDR1 is SGHVS and CDR2 FQNEAQ. The DNA of the CDR3 is TGTGCCAGCAGCTTAGCGGGGACAGGGAACAATCAGCCCCAGCATTTT. It translates to CASSLAGTGNNQPQHF.

This chain links TRBV11-2 with TRBJ2-2; the D gene is possibly TRBD2 (5 bases). Between the trimmed V and J ends, which lost 5 bases and 8 bases, there was a span of 18 bases. This CDR3 has 15 residues. Per germline, CDR1 SGHAT and CDR2 FQNNGV. CDR3 nucleotides: TGTGCCAGCAGCAGTGGAGGATATCTGCTGGGGGAGCTGTTTTTT. Residues: CASSSGGYLLGELFF.

This clonotype occurred many times. The chain's CDR3 is CSARVTDMTAFF. In DNA form, the CDR3 reads TGCAGTGCTAGAGTAACGGACATGACCGCTTTCTTT. The chain combines TRBV20-1 with TRBJ1-1, with D possibly matching TRBD1 (5 bases). Germline V gene sequence: CDR1 DFQATT, CDR2 SNEGSKA (reference sequence). CDR3 length: 12 amino acids. V lost 1 base and J lost 11, with 14 bases in between.

The sample holds many counts of this clonotype. The V gene is TRBV4-1, the J gene TRBJ1-3, with 10 bases fitting TRBD1. This CDR3 is built from 17 residues. V dropped 9 bases and J dropped 0; count of bases not matched to a gene: 11. The germline CDR1 and CDR2 sequences are MGHRA and YSYEKL. This CDR3 reads CAREQDRGVVSGNTIYF. The CDR3 nucleotides are TGCGCCAGGGAGCAGGACAGGGGGGTTGTCTCTGGAAACACCATATATTTT.

This clonotype was seen many times. The chain carries TRBV29-1 and TRBJ2-7; D unclear. CDR3 length: 12 residues. The V end was cut by 0 bases, the J end by 5 bases, with 8 bases between. Looked up from germline, CDR1 is SQVTM and CDR2 is ANQGSEA. CDR3 sequence: CSVEDDTHEQYF. CDR3 DNA: TGCAGCGTTGAAGATGATACCCACGAGCAGTACTTC.